The T cell receptor (beta chain) described here comes from a study of cytomegalovirus exposure and HLA in healthy donors (dated by TCRdb to about 2017). Study-level background: A later analysis indicated that the 110 or so validation repertoires were generated on the platform also employed for the approximately 700 repertoires of the first cohort. The study aimed to test whether signatures of past pathogen exposure could be identified by cataloging public T cell receptors. Besides the first cohort of 500 to 700 subjects, a separate validation cohort made up of about 120 different subjects was used. To predict cytomegalovirus infection status, the study combined high-throughput TCR immunosequencing, statistical association of individual TCRs with disease status, and machine learning.

Libraries came from the immunoSEQ multiplex PCR assay. The source study handled its data this way. A statistical classification framework was developed to diagnose cytomegalovirus status using the catalog of TCR beta chain sequences. TCRdb re-hosts the immuneACCESS table, in-frame sequences only. Its copies lack some clones; in the studies checked, an unresolved V gene accounts for under half of them, and the cause for the rest is not known. That table supplies the V and J calls and clone size; D and trimming were determined from the DNA. The sample table shows 150,000 to 200,000 clones, and about 82% are seen once. Jointly, the top ten make up 2% to 2.5% of the sample. The donors were included in the validation cohort of roughly 120 subjects, a group kept apart from the approximately 650-subject first cohort. In the case of this clone: Its antigen remains unidentified. The input lacks base qualities; no much larger clone sits a single base away.

The paper as a whole reports these results and caveats: A few of the identified cytomegalovirus-associated TCR beta chains were confirmed in vitro to be specific for cytomegalovirus antigens. The validation cohort had no HLA typing available for a later analysis, so co-occurrence within that cohort was assessed over all 110 or so repertoires. The classifier was reported to diagnose cytomegalovirus status with high specificity and sensitivity in both the original cohort and the validation cohort. Most TCR sequences were seen in very few donors, while some public TCRs were found in many individuals. According to the authors, the approach could potentially be generalized to other disease states and immunological phenotypes. In the study, around 150 TCR beta chains were listed as associated with cytomegalovirus. Of the cluster scores, 90% to 95% were above 0 in a later analysis, which found that TCRs clustered in the first cohort also tended to co-occur in the roughly 130 validation repertoires.

Sequenced: PBMCs. This sequence originates from a man in his thirties or forties in good health and CMV-seropositive.

For the CDR3, the sequence is CASSLGSTSDRASGNTIYF. The DNA sequence is as follows: TGTGCCAGCAGCTTGGGGAGCACGAGCGACAGGGCGTCCGGAAACACCATATATTTT. The receptor chain draws on TRBV5-5 and TRBJ1-3; a stretch of 7 junction bases matches TRBD1. The germline V gene (reference sequence) gives CDR1 as SGHKS and CDR2 as YYEKEE. The CDR3, cysteine through phenylalanine, is 19 amino acids long. Only the CDR3 DNA is retained, 57 bases long and in frame from the first base. At the junction V is shortened by 0 bases and J by 4 bases; bases outside the gene matches: 16.